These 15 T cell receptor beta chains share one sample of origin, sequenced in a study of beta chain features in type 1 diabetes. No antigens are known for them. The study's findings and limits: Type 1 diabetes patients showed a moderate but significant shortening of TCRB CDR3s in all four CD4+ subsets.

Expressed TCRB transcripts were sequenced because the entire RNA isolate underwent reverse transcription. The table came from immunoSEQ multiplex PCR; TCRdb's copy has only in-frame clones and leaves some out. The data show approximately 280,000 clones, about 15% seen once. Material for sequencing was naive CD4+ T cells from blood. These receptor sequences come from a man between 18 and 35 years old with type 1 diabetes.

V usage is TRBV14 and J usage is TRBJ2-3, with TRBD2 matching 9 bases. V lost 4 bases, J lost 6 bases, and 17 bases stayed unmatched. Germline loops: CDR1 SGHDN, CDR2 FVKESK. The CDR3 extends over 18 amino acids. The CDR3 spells CASSLGLTAGGTLDTQYF. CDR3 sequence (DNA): TGTGCCAGCAGCCTCGGTTTGACAGCGGGGGGCACCCTCGATACGCAGTATTTT.

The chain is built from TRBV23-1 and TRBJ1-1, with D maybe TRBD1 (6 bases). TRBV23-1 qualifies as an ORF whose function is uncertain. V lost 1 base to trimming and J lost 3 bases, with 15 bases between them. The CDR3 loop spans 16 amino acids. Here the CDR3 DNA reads TGCGCCAGCAGTCAATGGAGAACAGGGATGGACACTGAAGCTTTCTTT. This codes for CASSQWRTGMDTEAFF.

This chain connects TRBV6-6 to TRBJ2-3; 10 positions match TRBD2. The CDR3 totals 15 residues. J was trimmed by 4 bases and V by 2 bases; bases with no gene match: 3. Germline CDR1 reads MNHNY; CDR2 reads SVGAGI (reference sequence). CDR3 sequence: CASSYLAGVADTQYF. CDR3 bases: TGTGCCAGCAGTTACCTAGCGGGAGTGGCAGATACGCAGTATTTT.

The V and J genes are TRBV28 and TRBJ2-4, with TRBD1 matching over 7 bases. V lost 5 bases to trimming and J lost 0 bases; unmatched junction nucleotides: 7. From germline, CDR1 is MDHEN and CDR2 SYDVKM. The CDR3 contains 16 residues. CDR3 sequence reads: CASSLTSGGAKNIQYF. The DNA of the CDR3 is TGTGCCAGCAGTCTCACATCAGGGGGAGCCAAAAACATTCAGTACTTC.

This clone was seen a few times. The CDR3 nucleotides are TGTGCCAGCAGTGTACAGGGGGCGATAGGGATAGGGAGCAATCAGCCCCAGCATTTT. Residues: CASSVQGAIGIGSNQPQHF. The chain employs TRBV27 and TRBJ1-5; 9 positions match TRBD1. This CDR3 region has 19 residues. The germline V gene has CDR1 MNHEY and CDR2 SMNVEV (reference sequence). With V trimmed by 5 bases and J by 1 base, 15 bases remained unmatched.

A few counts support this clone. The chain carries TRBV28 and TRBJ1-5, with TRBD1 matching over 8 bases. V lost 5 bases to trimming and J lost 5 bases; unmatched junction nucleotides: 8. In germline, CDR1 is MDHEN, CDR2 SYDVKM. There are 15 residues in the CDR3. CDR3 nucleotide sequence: TGTGCCAGCAGTGCCCGGACAGGGTTGGATCAGCCCCAGCATTTT. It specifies CASSARTGLDQPQHF.

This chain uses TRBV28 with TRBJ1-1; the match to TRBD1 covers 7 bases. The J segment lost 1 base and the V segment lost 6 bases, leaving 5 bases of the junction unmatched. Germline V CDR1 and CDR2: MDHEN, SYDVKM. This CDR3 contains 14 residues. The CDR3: CASSSGTANTEAFF. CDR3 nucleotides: TGTGCCAGCAGCTCCGGGACAGCGAACACTGAAGCTTTCTTT.

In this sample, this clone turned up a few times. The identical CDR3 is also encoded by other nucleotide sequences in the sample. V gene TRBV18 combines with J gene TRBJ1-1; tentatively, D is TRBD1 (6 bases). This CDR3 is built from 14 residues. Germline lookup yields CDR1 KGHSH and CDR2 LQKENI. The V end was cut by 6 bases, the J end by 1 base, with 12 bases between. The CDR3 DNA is TGTGCCAGCTCCCCAGGACAGCCGAACACTGAAGCTTTCTTT. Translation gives CASSPGQPNTEAFF.

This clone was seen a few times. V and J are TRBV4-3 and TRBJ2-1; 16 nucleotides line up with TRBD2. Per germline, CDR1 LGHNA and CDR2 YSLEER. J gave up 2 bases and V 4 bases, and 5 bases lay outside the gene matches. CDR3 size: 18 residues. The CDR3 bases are TGCGCCAGCAGCCCCGGGACTAGCGGGGGGGCAGCCTACAATGAGCAGTTCTTC. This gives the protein CASSPGTSGGAAYNEQFF.

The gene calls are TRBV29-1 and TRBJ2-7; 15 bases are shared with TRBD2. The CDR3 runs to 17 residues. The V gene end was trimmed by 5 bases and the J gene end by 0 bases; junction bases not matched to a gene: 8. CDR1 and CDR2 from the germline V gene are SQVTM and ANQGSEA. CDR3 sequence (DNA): TGCAGCGTTCCGGGGACTAGCGGGAGGTCGAGCTCCTACGAGCAGTACTTC. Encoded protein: CSVPGTSGRSSSYEQYF.

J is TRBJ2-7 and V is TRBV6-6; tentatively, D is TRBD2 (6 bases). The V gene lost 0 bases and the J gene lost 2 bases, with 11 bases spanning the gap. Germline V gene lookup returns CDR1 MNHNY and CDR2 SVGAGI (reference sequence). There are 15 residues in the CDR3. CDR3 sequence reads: CASSYSSGEPYEQYF. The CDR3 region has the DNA TGTGCCAGCAGTTACTCTAGCGGAGAGCCCTACGAGCAGTACTTC.

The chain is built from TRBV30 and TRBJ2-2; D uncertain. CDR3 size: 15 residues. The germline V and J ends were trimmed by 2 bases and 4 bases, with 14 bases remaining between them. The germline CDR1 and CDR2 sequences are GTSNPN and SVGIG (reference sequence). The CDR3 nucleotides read TGTGCCTGGAGTAGAGACTCGATCCGCACCGGGGAGCTGTTTTTT. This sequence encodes CAWSRDSIRTGELFF.

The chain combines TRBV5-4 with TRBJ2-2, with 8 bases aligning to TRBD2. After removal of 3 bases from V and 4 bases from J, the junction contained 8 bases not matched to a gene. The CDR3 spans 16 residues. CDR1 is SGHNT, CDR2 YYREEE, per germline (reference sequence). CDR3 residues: CASSSTAGGGTGELFF. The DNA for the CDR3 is TGTGCCAGCAGCTCCACGGCGGGAGGAGGCACCGGGGAGCTGTTTTTT.

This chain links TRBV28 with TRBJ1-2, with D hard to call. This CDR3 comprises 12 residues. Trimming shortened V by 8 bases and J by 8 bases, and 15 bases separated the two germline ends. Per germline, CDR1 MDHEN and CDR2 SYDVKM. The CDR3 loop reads CASRGVPLGYTF. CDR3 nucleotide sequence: TGTGCCAGCCGGGGAGTACCATTGGGCTACACCTTC.

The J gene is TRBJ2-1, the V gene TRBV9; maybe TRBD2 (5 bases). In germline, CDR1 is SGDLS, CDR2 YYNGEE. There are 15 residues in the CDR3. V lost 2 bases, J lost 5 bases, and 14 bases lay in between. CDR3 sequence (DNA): TGTGCCAGCAGCGTCCGGGCTAGCCTTGACAATGAGCAGTTCTTC. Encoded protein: CASSVRASLDNEQFF.